This entry lists 20 T cell receptor beta chains sequenced from one sample in a study of T cells in Graves' hyperthyroidism and ophthalmopathy. RNA transcripts were the template for amplifying TCR beta CDR3 regions. First-round RT-PCR with HTBI primers amplified the TCR CDR3 region. MiXCR, run by TCRdb on the multiplex PCR reads, gives a single entry per CDR3 protein. Among around 480,000 distinct CDR3 sequences listed, 13% to 15% were seen once. The specimen was blood. Every receptor here comes from a young woman with Graves' hyperthyroidism.

This clonotype was seen at least ten times. V is TRBV2 and J is TRBJ2-7; D is uncertain. Germline V gives CDR1 SNHLY, CDR2 FYNNEI. Deletions cut 5 bases from V and 0 bases from J, with 5 bases between. The CDR3 loop spans 12 amino acids. The CDR3: CASSQNSYEQYF. CDR3 coding DNA: TGTGCCAGCAGTCAAAACTCCTACGAGCAGTACTTC.

This clonotype has more than one count but fewer than ten. The chain employs TRBV12-5 and TRBJ2-7; no clear D gene. The germline V gene has CDR1 LGHNT and CDR2 FRNRAP. The CDR3 contains 11 residues. Trimming left V 0 bases short and J 6 bases short, with 3 bases between. CDR3 region: CASGLVGEQYF. The CDR3 bases are TGTGCTAGTGGTTTGGTGGGCGAGCAGTACTTC. The full variable domain, with the rest looked up from reference TRBV12-5 and TRBJ2-7, is DARVTQTPRHKVTEMGQEVTMRCQPILGHNTVFWYRQTMMQGLELLAYFRNRAPLDDSGMPKDRFSAEMPDATLATLKIQPSEPRDSAVYFCASGLVGEQYFGPGTRLTVT.

This clonotype was observed a handful of times. V usage is TRBV6-2 or TRBV6-3 and J usage is TRBJ2-7; D remains unclear. The V end was cut by 5 bases, the J end by 3 bases, with 5 bases between. This CDR3 spans 11 amino acids. Germline CDR1 is MNHEY and CDR2 is SVGEGT. The CDR3 loop is CASSDLYEQYV. The CDR3 nucleotides are TGTGCCAGCAGTGACCTCTACGAGCAGTACGTC.

This clonotype has a count of ten or more. CDR3 in amino acids: CASSPEGQGYNEQFF. The CDR3 DNA reads as TGTGCCAGCAGCCCGGAAGGACAGGGGTACAATGAGCAGTTCTTC. The genes are TRBV7-8 and TRBJ2-1, with 9 bases fitting TRBD1. Trimming cost V 5 bases and J 4 bases; bases outside gene matches: 6. Looked up from germline, CDR1 is SGHVS and CDR2 is FQNEAQ. CDR3 length: 15 residues.

This clonotype was counted many times. V gene TRBV7-2 combines with J gene TRBJ2-3; 15 nucleotides match TRBD2. This CDR3 has 17 residues. With 4 bases clipped from V and 5 bases from J, the junction kept 7 bases outside the gene matches. Germline CDR1 and CDR2: SGHTA and FQGNSA. The CDR3 sequence: CASSSRTSGRGQDTQYF. In DNA, the CDR3 is TGTGCCAGCAGCTCACGGACTAGCGGGAGGGGTCAAGATACGCAGTATTTT.

The chain joins TRBV4-1 to TRBJ2-3; no definite D call. The ends were cut back, 4 bases at V and 1 base at J, with 18 bases in the middle. This CDR3 region has 17 residues. Germline-derived CDR1 and CDR2 are MGHRA and YSYEKL. CDR3 residues: CASSRLARKEGTDTQYF. The CDR3 DNA reads TGCGCCAGCAGCCGCCTGGCCCGGAAAGAAGGCACAGATACGCAGTATTTT.

The sample holds many counts of this clonotype. V and J are TRBV6-1 and TRBJ2-1; 7 bases are shared with TRBD2. J gave up 8 bases and V 5 bases, and 6 bases lay outside the gene matches. Germline CDR1 is MNHNS and CDR2 is SASEGT. This CDR3 spans 13 amino acids. CDR3: CASSPGAGYEQFF. The CDR3, as DNA: TGTGCCAGCAGTCCCGGAGCGGGGTATGAGCAGTTCTTC.

This clonotype has more than one count but fewer than ten. The gene calls are TRBV2 and TRBJ1-2; 9 positions agree with TRBD1. This CDR3 comprises 16 residues. V lost 8 bases, J lost 6 bases, and 16 bases stayed unmatched. CDR1 SNHLY and CDR2 FYNNEI come from the germline V gene. The CDR3 coding sequence is TGTGCCAGCTCCCCAGTCGGGACAGGGATTGGAAATGGCTACACCTTC. Amino acids: CASSPVGTGIGNGYTF.

The table lists this clonotype with a few counts. The CDR3 loop is CAWSNIGGADTEAFF. In DNA form, the CDR3 reads TGTGCCTGGAGTAATATAGGGGGCGCTGACACTGAAGCTTTCTTT. The chain carries TRBV30 and TRBJ1-1, with 7 bases matching TRBD1. The V gene's germline CDR1 is GTSNPN and CDR2 SVGIG (reference sequence). This CDR3 has 15 residues. V lost 2 bases to trimming and J lost 3 bases; unmatched junction nucleotides: 9.

In its sample, this clonotype was seen many times. The chain employs TRBV5-1 and TRBJ1-4; 7 nucleotides match TRBD1. CDR1 and CDR2 (germline): SGHRS, YFSETQ. V trimming: 4 bases; J trimming: 3 bases; junction bases outside the gene matches: 6. The CDR3 has 15 amino acids. DNA for the CDR3: TGCGCCAGCAGCCCAGTACAGGGGCCTAATGAAAAACTGTTTTTT. Encoded protein: CASSPVQGPNEKLFF.

This clonotype was seen only a few times. Given a much more abundant clone one base away, this may be a read error. CDR3 sequence (DNA): TGTGCCAGCAGTTTACCTGTTGGCTCCCCAGATACGCAGTATTTT. The encoded protein is CASSLPVGSPDTQYF. The chain links TRBV27 to TRBJ2-3; D uncertain. The V gene's germline CDR1 is MNHEY and CDR2 SMNVEV (reference sequence). Trimming left V 2 bases short and J 4 bases short, with 13 bases between. The CDR3 covers 15 residues.

The chain combines TRBV3-1 with TRBJ1-4, with unresolved D. The V and J ends lost 0 bases and 7 bases respectively, with 15 bases between them. Germline CDR1 reads LGHDT; CDR2 reads YNNKEL (reference sequence). The CDR3 runs 16 residues. CDR3 protein: CASSQDGSPLLEKLFF. Here the CDR3 DNA reads TGTGCCAGCAGCCAAGATGGCAGTCCCCTCCTTGAAAAACTGTTTTTT.

This clonotype was seen repeatedly, ten times or more. This chain uses TRBV11-2 with TRBJ1-1; D is undetermined. Germline CDR1 reads SGHAT; CDR2 reads FQNNGV. V lost 2 bases to trimming and J lost 3 bases, with 19 bases between them. The CDR3 covers 17 residues. The CDR3 sequence is CASSLTSVGRKDTEAFF. Here the CDR3 DNA reads TGTGCCAGCAGCTTAACTTCCGTGGGGAGGAAGGACACTGAAGCTTTCTTT.

This clonotype was observed many times. The V call is TRBV29-1, the J call TRBJ1-1; D might be TRBD1 (5 bases). The V end was cut by 0 bases, the J end by 5 bases, with 10 bases between. This CDR3 is 13 amino acids long. Germline lookup yields CDR1 SQVTM and CDR2 ANQGSEA. The DNA of the CDR3 is TGCAGCGTTGAAGATCTCGAGGGGACTGAAGCTTTCTTT. This translates into CSVEDLEGTEAFF.

The CDR3 bases are TGTGCCAGCAGTTTCGACAGGGGAAACACCATATATTTT. This translates into CASSFDRGNTIYF. The rearrangement links TRBV12-3 or TRBV12-4 to TRBJ1-3; tentatively, D is TRBD1 (6 bases). This CDR3 has 13 residues. V dropped 3 bases and J dropped 4 bases, with 7 bases sitting between them.

This clonotype came up many times. J is TRBJ1-1 and V is TRBV24-1, with D unclear. Trimming cost V 8 bases and J 6 bases, with 21 bases left between them. CDR1 KGHDR and CDR2 SFDVKD come from the germline V gene. The CDR3 is 15 amino acids. As DNA, the CDR3 is TGTGCCACCACACCTCCGGGAGGATCAATCCCTGAAGCTTTCTTT. Its protein product is CATTPPGGSIPEAFF.

At least ten counts were recorded for this clonotype. J is TRBJ2-5 and V is TRBV4-2; TRBD1 might be the D (5 bases). CDR1 LGHNA and CDR2 YNFKEQ come from the germline V gene. CDR3 length: 12 amino acids. Trimming took 5 bases from V and 4 from J, leaving 8 bases between them. The CDR3 bases are TGTGCCAGCAGCACTCAGGGAGAGACCCAGTACTTC. It translates to CASSTQGETQYF.

V usage is TRBV30 and J usage is TRBJ2-6, with D uncertain. This CDR3 spans 14 amino acids. From germline, CDR1 is GTSNPN and CDR2 SVGIG (reference sequence). Trimming left V 2 bases short and J 3 bases short, with 8 bases between. The CDR3 DNA reads as TGTGCCTGGAGTCATAGCTATGGGGCCAACGTCCTGACTTTC. Protein product: CAWSHSYGANVLTF. The full variable domain, its missing parts supplied by reference TRBV30 and TRBJ2-6, is SQTIHQWPATLVQPVGSPLSLECTVEGTSNPNLYWYRQAAGRGLQLLFYSVGIGQISSEVPQNLSASRPQDRQFILSSKKLLLSDSGFYLCAWSHSYGANVLTFGAGSRLTVL.

This clonotype turned up a few times. The CDR3 DNA sequence: TGTGCCAGCAGTGAAAGTATGCTCCCCGGAGCTTTCTTT. Its translation is CASSESMLPGAFF. The V call is TRBV2, the J call TRBJ1-1, with D uncertain. The germline gives CDR1 SNHLY, CDR2 FYNNEI. The ends were cut back, 2 bases at V and 10 bases at J, with 14 bases in the middle. There are 13 residues in the CDR3.

The chain is built from TRBV9 and TRBJ2-1, with D unclear. V gave up 3 bases and J gave up 0 bases, with 13 bases separating them. The CDR3 is 16 amino acids. Germline values: CDR1 SGDLS, CDR2 YYNGEE. CDR3 in DNA: TGTGCCAGCAGCGACATACTCGGAAGCTCCTACAATGAGCAGTTCTTC. Its protein product is CASSDILGSSYNEQFF.